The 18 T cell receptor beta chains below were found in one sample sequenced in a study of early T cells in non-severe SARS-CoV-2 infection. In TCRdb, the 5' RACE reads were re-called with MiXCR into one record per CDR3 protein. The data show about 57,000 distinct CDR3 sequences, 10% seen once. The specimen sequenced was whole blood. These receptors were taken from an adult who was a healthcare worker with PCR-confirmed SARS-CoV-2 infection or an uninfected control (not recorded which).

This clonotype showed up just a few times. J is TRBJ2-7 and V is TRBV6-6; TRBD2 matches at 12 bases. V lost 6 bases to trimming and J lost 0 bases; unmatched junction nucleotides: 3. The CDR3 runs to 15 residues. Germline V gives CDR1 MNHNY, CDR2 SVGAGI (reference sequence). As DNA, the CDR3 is TGTGCCAGCAGCTGGACTAGCGGGACCTCCTACGAGCAGTACTTC. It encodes CASSWTSGTSYEQYF.

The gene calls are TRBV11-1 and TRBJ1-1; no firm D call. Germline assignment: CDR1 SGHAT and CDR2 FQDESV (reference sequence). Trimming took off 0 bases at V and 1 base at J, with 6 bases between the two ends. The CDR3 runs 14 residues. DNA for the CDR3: TGTGCCAGCAGCTTAGCCCAGAGGAACACTGAAGCTTTCTTT. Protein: CASSLAQRNTEAFF.

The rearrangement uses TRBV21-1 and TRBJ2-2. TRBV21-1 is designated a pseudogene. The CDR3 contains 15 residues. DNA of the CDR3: TGTGCCAGCAGGACGGAAAAACCTCGTGCCGGGGAGCTGTTTTTT. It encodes CASRTEKPRAGELFF.

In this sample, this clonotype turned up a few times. The CDR3 here is CASSPILAGDLADTQYF. The CDR3 DNA sequence: TGTGCCAGCAGTCCGATTCTAGCGGGAGATTTGGCAGATACGCAGTATTTT. This rearrangement joins TRBV27 to TRBJ2-3, with 10 bases aligning to TRBD2. The CDR3 is 17 amino acids. CDR1 MNHEY and CDR2 SMNVEV come from the germline V gene (reference sequence). The V gene end was trimmed by 5 bases and the J gene end by 4 bases; junction bases not matched to a gene: 12.

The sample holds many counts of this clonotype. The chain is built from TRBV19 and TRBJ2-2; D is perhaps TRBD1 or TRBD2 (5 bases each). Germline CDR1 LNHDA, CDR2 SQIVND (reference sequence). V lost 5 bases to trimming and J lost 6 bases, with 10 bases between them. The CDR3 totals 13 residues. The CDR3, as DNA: TGTGCCAGTAGTTTCGGGACCCCCGGGGAGCTGTTTTTT. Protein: CASSFGTPGELFF.

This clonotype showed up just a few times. CDR3 in amino acids: CASSSRTIQETQYF. The CDR3 DNA follows: TGTGCCAGCAGTTCCCGTACGATCCAAGAGACCCAGTACTTC. The rearrangement links TRBV5-4 to TRBJ2-5; D is unresolved. There are 14 residues in the CDR3. Germline V gene lookup returns CDR1 SGHNT and CDR2 YYREEE (reference sequence). V lost 5 bases to trimming and J lost 1 base, with 12 bases between them. Drawing the rest from reference TRBV5-4 and TRBJ2-5, the complete variable domain is ETGVTQSPTHLIKTRGQQVTLRCSSQSGHNTVSWYQQALGQGPQFIFQYYREEENGRGNFPPRFSGLQFPNYSSELNVNALELDDSALYLCASSSRTIQETQYFGPGTRLLVL.

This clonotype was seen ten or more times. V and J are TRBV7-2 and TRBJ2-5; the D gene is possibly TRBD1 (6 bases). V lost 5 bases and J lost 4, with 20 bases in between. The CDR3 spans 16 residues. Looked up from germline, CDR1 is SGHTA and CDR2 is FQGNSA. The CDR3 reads CASSLRPFQGGETQYF. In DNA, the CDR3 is TGTGCCAGCAGCCTGCGGCCTTTTCAAGGGGGAGAGACCCAGTACTTC. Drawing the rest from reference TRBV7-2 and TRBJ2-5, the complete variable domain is GAGVSQSPSNKVTEKGKDVELRCDPISGHTALYWYRQSLGQGLEFLIYFQGNSAPDKSGLPSDRFSAERTGGSVSTLTIQRTQQEDSAVYLCASSLRPFQGGETQYFGPGTRLLVL.

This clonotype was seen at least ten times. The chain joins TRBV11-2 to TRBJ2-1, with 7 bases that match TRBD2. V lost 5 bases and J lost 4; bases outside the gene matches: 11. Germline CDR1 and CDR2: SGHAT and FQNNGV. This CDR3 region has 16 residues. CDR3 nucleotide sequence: TGTGCCAGCAGCCGGGGGACTACTGCCTGGTACAATGAGCAGTTCTTC. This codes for CASSRGTTAWYNEQFF.

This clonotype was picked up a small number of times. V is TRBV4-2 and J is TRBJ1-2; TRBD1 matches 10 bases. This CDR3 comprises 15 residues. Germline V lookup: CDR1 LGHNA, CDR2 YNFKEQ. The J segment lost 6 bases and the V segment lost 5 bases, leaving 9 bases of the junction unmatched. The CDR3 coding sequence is TGTGCCAGCAGCTATAATGGACAGGGGGGCAATGGCTACACCTTC. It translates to CASSYNGQGGNGYTF.

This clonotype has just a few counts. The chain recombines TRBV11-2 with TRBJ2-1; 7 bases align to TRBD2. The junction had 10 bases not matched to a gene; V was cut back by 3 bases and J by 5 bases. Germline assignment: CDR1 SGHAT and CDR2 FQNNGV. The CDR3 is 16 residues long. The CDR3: CASSFGRLAEHNEQFF. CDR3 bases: TGTGCCAGCAGCTTTGGGAGGCTAGCGGAGCACAATGAGCAGTTCTTC. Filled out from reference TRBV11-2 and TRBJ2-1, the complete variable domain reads EAGVAQSPRYKIIEKRQSVAFWCNPISGHATLYWYQQILGQGPKLLIQFQNNGVVDDSQLPKDRFSAERLKGVDSTLKIQPAKLEDSAVYLCASSFGRLAEHNEQFFGPGTRLTVL.

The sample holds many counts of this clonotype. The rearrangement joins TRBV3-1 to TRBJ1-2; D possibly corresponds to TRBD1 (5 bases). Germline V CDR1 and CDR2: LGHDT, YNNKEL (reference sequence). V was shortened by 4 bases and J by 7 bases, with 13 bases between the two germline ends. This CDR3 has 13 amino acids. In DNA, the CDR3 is TGTGCCAGCAGCCGAGCAGGGACTATTGGCTACACCTTC. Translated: CASSRAGTIGYTF. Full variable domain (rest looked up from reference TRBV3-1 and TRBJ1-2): DTAVSQTPKYLVTQMGNDKSIKCEQNLGHDTMYWYKQDSKKFLKIMFSYNNKELIINETVPNRFSPKSPDKAHLNLHINSLELGDSAVYFCASSRAGTIGYTFGSGTRLTVV.

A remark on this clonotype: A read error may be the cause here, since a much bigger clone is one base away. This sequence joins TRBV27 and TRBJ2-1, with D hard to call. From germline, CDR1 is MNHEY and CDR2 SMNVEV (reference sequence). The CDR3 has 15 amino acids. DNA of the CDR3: TGTGCCAACAGTTTTTCAGAGACCCCCTACAATGAGCAGTTCTTC. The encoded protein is CANSFSETPYNEQFF.

The CDR3 sequence: CASSLDSTPGELFF. The DNA of the CDR3 is TGTGCCAGCAGCTTGGATAGCACCCCCGGGGAGCTGTTTTTT. The chain links TRBV5-4 to TRBJ2-2; the D is unclear. This CDR3 contains 14 residues. V dropped 0 bases and J dropped 6 bases, with 9 bases sitting between them. The germline V gene has CDR1 SGHNT and CDR2 YYREEE (reference sequence).

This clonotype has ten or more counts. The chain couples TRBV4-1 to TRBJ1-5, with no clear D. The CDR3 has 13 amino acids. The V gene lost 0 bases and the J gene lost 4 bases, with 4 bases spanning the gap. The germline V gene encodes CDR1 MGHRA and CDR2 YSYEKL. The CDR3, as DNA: TGCGCCAGCAGCCAAGAGTATAATCAGCCCCAGCATTTT. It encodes CASSQEYNQPQHF.

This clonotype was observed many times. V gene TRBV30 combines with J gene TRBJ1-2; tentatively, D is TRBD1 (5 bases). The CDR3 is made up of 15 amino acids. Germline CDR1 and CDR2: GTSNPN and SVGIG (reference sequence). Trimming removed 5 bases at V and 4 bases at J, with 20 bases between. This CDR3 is CAWGAAGRVGYGYTF. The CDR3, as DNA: TGTGCCTGGGGGGCGGCAGGCCGAGTGGGCTATGGCTACACCTTC. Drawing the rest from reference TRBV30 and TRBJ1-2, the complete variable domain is SQTIHQWPATLVQPVGSPLSLECTVEGTSNPNLYWYRQAAGRGLQLLFYSVGIGQISSEVPQNLSASRPQDRQFILSSKKLLLSDSGFYLCAWGAAGRVGYGYTFGSGTRLTVV.

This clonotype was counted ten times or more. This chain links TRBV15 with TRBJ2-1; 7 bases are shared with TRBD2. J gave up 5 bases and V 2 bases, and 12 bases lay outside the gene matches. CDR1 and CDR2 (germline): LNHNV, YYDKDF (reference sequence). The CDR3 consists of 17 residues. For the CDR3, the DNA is TGTGCCACCAGCAGAACCTACCCGGGACGGGAGGACAATGAGCAGTTCTTC. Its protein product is CATSRTYPGREDNEQFF.

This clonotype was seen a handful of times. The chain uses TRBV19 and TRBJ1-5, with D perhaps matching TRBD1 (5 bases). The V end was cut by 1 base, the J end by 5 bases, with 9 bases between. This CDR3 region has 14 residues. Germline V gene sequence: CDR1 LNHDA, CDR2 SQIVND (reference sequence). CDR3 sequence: CASSIVRGDQPQHF. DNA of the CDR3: TGTGCCAGTAGTATAGTGCGAGGGGATCAGCCCCAGCATTTT. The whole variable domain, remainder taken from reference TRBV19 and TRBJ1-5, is DGGITQSPKYLFRKEGQNVTLSCEQNLNHDAMYWYRQDPGQGLRLIYYSQIVNDFQKGDIAEGYSVSREKKESFPLTVTSAQKNPTAFYLCASSIVRGDQPQHFGDGTRLSIL.

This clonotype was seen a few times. The CDR3 loop is CASSRLGTPTSIYEQYF. The CDR3 DNA sequence: TGTGCCAGCAGTCGTTTGGGGACGCCTACTTCCATCTACGAGCAGTACTTC. This chain links TRBV5-6 with TRBJ2-7, with D possibly being TRBD1 or TRBD2 (5 bases each). The V gene's germline CDR1 is SGHDT and CDR2 YYEEEE. The V end lost 5 bases, the J end lost 3 bases, and 24 bases lay between the germline ends. CDR3 length: 17 amino acids.